This T cell receptor (beta chain) was retrieved from a study of T cells in Graves' hyperthyroidism and ophthalmopathy. It was RNA transcripts that yielded the amplified TCR beta CDR3 regions. HTBI primers were employed in a first-round RT-PCR of the TCR CDR3. Via MiXCR, TCRdb re-called the multiplex PCR reads, giving one row per CDR3 protein. This table holds 560,000 or so distinct CDR3 sequences, 35% to 55% found once. The junction had 8 bases not matched to a gene; V was cut back by 5 bases and J by 3 bases. Germline CDR1 and CDR2: SEHNR and FQNEAQ (reference sequence). The CDR3 is 15 residues long.

Source material: peripheral blood or thyroid tissue (not recorded which). The clonotype originates from a young woman with Graves' hyperthyroidism. V usage is TRBV7-9 and J usage is TRBJ1-2; 8 nucleotides match TRBD1. CDR3 sequence reads: CASSPGQGKDYGYTF. CDR3 coding DNA: TGTGCCAGCAGCCCCGGACAGGGAAAAGACTATGGCTACACCTTC. The variable domain in full, with the rest retrieved from reference TRBV7-9 and TRBJ1-2, is DTGVSQNPRHKITKRGQNVTFRCDPISEHNRLYWYRQTLGQGPEFLTYFQNEAQLEKSRLLSDRFSAERPKGSFSTLEIQRTEQGDSAMYLCASSPGQGKDYGYTFGSGTRLTVV.